The clone carrying this T cell receptor (beta chain) was observed once. What it recognizes is unknown. These data belong to a study of Graves' ophthalmopathy and Graves' hyperthyroidism. Study-wide findings and caveats: For separating ophthalmopathy from stable hyperthyroidism, a 13-signature model gave around 86% sensitivity and around 76% specificity.

Moderate-to-severe activity, CAS at least 3, NOSPECS at least 4 and duration under 3 months characterized donors with ophthalmopathy. The diagnostic workup employed clinical symptoms, serum thyroxine, TRAb, thyroid ultrasound and orbital computed tomography. PBMCs stemmed from over 8.5 ml of fresh peripheral blood. RNA transcripts were the template, and TCR beta CDR3 regions were amplified from them. HTBI primers were employed in first-round RT-PCR, then a second-round multiplex PCR followed. MiXCR, applied by TCRdb to the multiplex PCR reads, yields one record per CDR3 protein. The repertoire has about 220,000 distinct CDR3 sequences, about a fifth of them found once; the top ten carry around 40%. The CDR3 sequence is 14 residues long. V was trimmed by 6 bases and J by 7 bases, leaving 16 bases between them. The germline V gene has CDR1 SGHVT and CDR2 SQSDAQ.

Sequencing was carried out using peripheral blood. The chain is built from TRBV7-4 and TRBJ2-4; weak D call: TRBD1 (6 bases). This TCR derives from a woman aged 45-60 years with Graves' ophthalmopathy. CDR3 region: CASSLQGFGNIQYF. DNA for the CDR3: TGTGCCAGCAGTCTACAGGGTTTCGGGAACATTCAGTACTTC.